A selection of T cell receptor beta chains follows, all from one sample in a study of metastatic and nonmetastatic thyroid tumors. TCRdb re-called clones from the PCR reads using MiXCR. Altogether nearly 15,000 clones are present, approximately 20% being singletons, with the ten largest covering roughly 13%. Specimen: blood. These TCRs come from a female donor with papillary thyroid cancer or a benign thyroid nodule (not recorded which). Some clones in this sample may be carry-over from other donors' samples. Both conserved end residues are part of each CDR3. Fields, in order: J gene, D gene, clone size, V gene, CDR3 length, CDR3 protein, CDR3 DNA. A D gene is named only where the DNA matches it firmly. A row's size may be missing; if present it is once, few, many or a size class.

>TRBJ2-5|TRBD2|few|TRBV12-5|13
CVSGRSGRETQHF
TGTGTTAGTGGTCGTAGCGGGAGAGAGACCCAGCACTTC
>TRBJ1-2|TRBD1|-|TRBV6-2/TRBV6-3|15
CASSPALTGGYGYTF
TGTGCCAGCAGTCCCGCCCTTACAGGGGGCTATGGCTACACCTTC
>TRBJ2-7|TRBD2|-|TRBV11-2|16
CASSLDLGAGEEEQYF
TGTGCCAGCAGCTTAGATCTGGGAGCGGGAGAGGAAGAGCAGTACTTC
>TRBJ2-1|-|many|TRBV20-1|14
CSATPAYLYNEQFF
TGCAGTGCTACACCAGCGTACCTTTACAATGAGCAGTTCTTC
>TRBJ1-2|-|few|TRBV6-5|15
CASSSLATNNYGYTF
TGTGCCAGCAGTTCCCTCGCGACTAATAACTATGGCTACACCTTC
>TRBJ2-1|TRBD1|medium-sized|TRBV11-3|14
CASSMIGQGNEQFF
TGTGCCAGCAGCATGATCGGACAGGGCAATGAGCAGTTCTTC
>TRBJ2-7|-|medium-sized|TRBV19|15
CASSNIHSSSYEQYF
TGTGCCAGTAGTAATATCCATTCAAGCTCCTACGAGCAGTACTTC
>TRBJ2-7|TRBD2|-|TRBV28|18
CASSFLGTSGTTSIEQYF
TGTGCCAGCAGTTTTTTAGGGACTAGCGGGACCACCTCGATTGAGCAGTACTTC
>TRBJ2-7|TRBD1|-|TRBV6-2/TRBV6-3|17
CASSFELLGTGADEQYF
TGTGCCAGCAGTTTCGAGCTACTAGGGACAGGCGCGGACGAGCAGTACTTC
>TRBJ2-1|TRBD2|medium-sized|TRBV20-1|15
CSARDNSLAGIEQFF
TGCAGTGCTAGAGATAATAGCCTAGCGGGAATCGAGCAGTTCTTC
>TRBJ2-1|TRBD1|medium-sized|TRBV19|15
CASSKDRGPYNEQFF
TGTGCCAGTAGTAAAGACAGGGGACCCTACAATGAGCAGTTCTTC
>TRBJ1-1|-|many|TRBV9|14
CASSVMGVGTEAFF
TGTGCCAGCAGCGTTATGGGGGTAGGGACTGAAGCTTTCTTT
>TRBJ1-5|TRBD1|many|TRBV2|16
CASSPDRGPGNQPQHF
TGTGCCAGCAGTCCTGACAGGGGGCCAGGCAATCAGCCCCAGCATTTT
>TRBJ2-1|TRBD2|-|TRBV11-2|18
CASSLVGGRAHPLREQFF
TGTGCCAGCAGCTTAGTTGGCGGGAGGGCCCACCCACTACGTGAGCAGTTCTTC
>TRBJ1-6|-|medium-sized|TRBV12-5|14
CASGLVGGDSPLHF
TGTGCTAGTGGTTTGGTAGGAGGGGATTCACCCCTCCACTTT
>TRBJ2-7|-|-|TRBV5-8|15
CASSLSTAYSYEQYF
TGTGCCAGCAGCTTGAGTACAGCCTACTCCTACGAGCAGTACTTC
>TRBJ2-2|-|-|TRBV6-2/TRBV6-3|14
CASSTVFFTGDLFF
TGTGCCAGCAGTACAGTATTTTTCACCGGGGATCTGTTTTTT
>TRBJ1-2|-|medium-sized|TRBV6-2/TRBV6-3|13
CASSYGEFYGYTF
TGTGCCAGCAGTTACGGGGAATTCTATGGCTACACCTTC
>TRBJ2-7|-|medium-sized|TRBV2|13
CASSRRQTYEQYF
TGTGCCAGCAGTCGGCGACAGACCTACGAGCAGTACTTC
>TRBJ2-7|TRBD2|medium-sized|TRBV28|15
CASSLAGGGAYEQYF
TGTGCCAGCAGTTTAGCGGGAGGGGGTGCCTACGAGCAGTACTTC
>TRBJ1-5|TRBD1|few|TRBV28|14
CASSSGQGDQPQHF
TGTGCCAGCAGCTCGGGACAGGGAGATCAGCCCCAGCATTTT
>TRBJ2-3|TRBD2|few|TRBV20-1|16
CSARGVGTRLTDTQYF
TGCAGTGCTAGAGGGGTTGGGACTAGACTCACAGATACGCAGTATTTT
>TRBJ2-7|TRBD2|medium-sized|TRBV20-1|19
CSARDRGAGVRGERYEQYF
TGCAGTGCTAGAGATCGAGGGGCGGGAGTACGAGGAGAACGCTACGAGCAGTACTTC
>TRBJ1-1|-|medium-sized|TRBV12-3/TRBV12-4|15
CASSLNQGLNTEAFF
TGTGCCAGCAGTTTGAATCAGGGGTTGAACACTGAAGCTTTCTTT
>TRBJ1-3|-|many|TRBV2|17
CASSTGTPSLSGNTIYF
TGTGCCAGCAGTACCGGGACTCCTTCCCTCTCTGGAAACACCATATATTTT
>TRBJ1-1|-|many|TRBV7-3|13
CASSKDRNTEAFF
TGTGCCAGCAGCAAAGACAGGAACACTGAAGCTTTCTTT
>TRBJ2-1|-|-|TRBV19|12
CASSIPLNEQFF
TGTGCCAGTAGTATCCCTCTCAATGAGCAGTTCTTC
>TRBJ2-5|TRBD2|medium-sized|TRBV6-1|13
CASSSTSVETQYF
TGTGCCAGCAGTTCCACTAGCGTGGAGACCCAGTACTTC
>TRBJ1-2|-|few|TRBV12-3/TRBV12-4|13
CASSLWATAGYTF
TGTGCCAGCAGTTTATGGGCGACCGCTGGCTACACCTTC
>TRBJ2-7|TRBD2|few|TRBV19|14
CASSALRGDNEQDF
TGTGCCAGTAGCGCTCTACGGGGGGATAACGAGCAGGACTTC
>TRBJ2-5|-|many|TRBV3-1|13
CASSQDLQETQYF
TGTGCCAGCAGCCAAGACCTGCAAGAGACCCAGTACTTC
>TRBJ2-7|TRBD1|-|TRBV5-1|14
CASSFDRGPYEQYF
TGCGCCAGCAGCTTCGACAGGGGACCCTACGAGCAGTACTTC
>TRBJ1-2|TRBD1|medium-sized|TRBV11-2|15
CASSLGSGGFYGYTF
TGTGCCAGCAGCTTAGGATCAGGGGGCTTCTATGGCTACACCTTC
>TRBJ2-5|-|many|TRBV6-2/TRBV6-3|16
CASTSPRIKIGETRYF
TGTGCCAGCACCTCTCCCCGCATCAAGATAGGGGAGACCCGGTACTTC
>TRBJ2-1|-|many|TRBV7-9|17
CASSTAALPRMYNEQFF
TGTGCCAGCAGCACGGCGGCCCTACCTAGGATGTACAATGAGCAGTTCTTC
>TRBJ2-1|TRBD2|medium-sized|TRBV12-3/TRBV12-4|16
CASSPPGGAINNEQFF
TGTGCCAGCAGTCCCCCGGGGGGGGCTATCAACAATGAGCAGTTCTTC
>TRBJ2-1|TRBD2|few|TRBV7-2|13
CATRLAVYNEQFF
TGTGCTACCCGGCTAGCGGTCTACAATGAGCAATTCTTC
>TRBJ1-6|TRBD1|medium-sized|TRBV30|14
CAWKGDRGASPLHF
TGTGCCTGGAAAGGGGACAGGGGTGCTTCACCCCTCCACTTT
>TRBJ1-1|-|medium-sized|TRBV12-3/TRBV12-4|15
CASSWGAGRNTEAFF
TGTGCCAGCAGTTGGGGGGCAGGCAGGAACACTGAAGCTTTCTTT
>TRBJ1-3|TRBD1|medium-sized|TRBV19|15
CASSTTGGSGNTIYF
TGTGCCAGTAGCACAACAGGGGGATCTGGAAACACCATATATTTT
>TRBJ2-3|-|medium-sized|TRBV15|12
CATSMLGDTQYF
TGTGCCACCAGCATGCTCGGGGATACGCAGTATTTT
>TRBJ1-1|TRBD1|many|TRBV12-3/TRBV12-4|16
CASSSRTGTGDTEAFF
TGTGCCAGCAGTTCGAGAACCGGGACAGGGGACACTGAAGCTTTCTTT
>TRBJ2-1|TRBD1|many|TRBV5-8|13
CASSSGDRSVQFF
TGTGCCAGCAGCTCAGGGGACAGGTCCGTGCAGTTCTTC
>TRBJ2-5|TRBD2|many|TRBV5-8|15
CASSLGRTSGETQYF
TGTGCCAGCAGCTTGGGACGGACTAGTGGGGAGACCCAGTACTTC
>TRBJ2-7|-|many|TRBV28|16
CASFFGGRAGIYEQYF
TGTGCCAGCTTTTTTGGGGGCAGGGCGGGGATCTACGAGCAGTACTTC
>TRBJ1-3|-|many|TRBV7-8|16
CASSYTRMGAGNTIYF
TGTGCCAGCAGCTACACCAGAATGGGGGCGGGAAACACCATATATTTT
>TRBJ2-7|-|many|TRBV19|14
CASSIGDNSDEQYF
TGTGCCAGTAGTATAGGCGATAATAGCGACGAGCAGTACTTC
>TRBJ2-7|TRBD1|-|TRBV6-1|14
CASNPGQRTYEQYF
TGTGCCAGCAACCCGGGACAGCGTACCTACGAGCAGTACTTC
>TRBJ1-5|-|many|TRBV7-9|16
CASSFLRQDSNQPQHF
TGTGCCAGCAGCTTCCTACGACAGGATAGCAATCAGCCCCAGCATTTT
>TRBJ2-5|-|many|TRBV19|17
CASSIPLGTGNQETQYF
TGTGCCAGTAGTATTCCTCTCGGGACGGGAAACCAAGAGACCCAGTACTTC
>TRBJ1-3|-|few|TRBV6-2/TRBV6-3|14
CASRGASPGNTIYF
TGTGCCAGCAGAGGGGCGTCCCCTGGAAACACCATATATTTT
>TRBJ2-7|-|medium-sized|TRBV2|11
CASSDRGEQYF
TGTGCCAGCAGTGACAGGGGCGAGCAGTACTTC
>TRBJ1-5|-|medium-sized|TRBV6-2/TRBV6-3|15
CATCRALGGNQPQHF
TGTGCCACGTGCCGGGCGCTCGGTGGCAATCAGCCCCAGCATTTT
>TRBJ2-4|TRBD1|many|TRBV30|15
CAWSRDGLQGDIQYF
TGTGCCTGGAGTCGCGACGGCCTACAGGGGGACATTCAGTACTTC
>TRBJ2-7|-|-|TRBV6-1|14
CARSGLTGNYEQYF
TGTGCCAGAAGTGGACTCACAGGGAACTACGAGCAGTACTTC
>TRBJ2-7|TRBD2|-|TRBV7-8|15
CASSPDASGRSEQYF
TGTGCCAGCAGCCCGGACGCAAGCGGGAGAAGTGAGCAGTACTTC
>TRBJ2-5|TRBD1|many|TRBV4-2|17
CASSQTRTGDTQETQYF
TGTGCCAGCAGCCAAACCCGGACAGGGGACACGCAAGAGACCCAGTACTTC
>TRBJ2-2|-|-|TRBV19|15
CASSIGGLNTGELFF
TGTGCCAGTAGTATCGGTGGGCTGAACACCGGGGAGCTGTTTTTT
>TRBJ2-7|-|-|TRBV30|13
CAWSQSAYIEQYF
TGTGCCTGGAGTCAAAGTGCCTACATTGAGCAGTACTTC